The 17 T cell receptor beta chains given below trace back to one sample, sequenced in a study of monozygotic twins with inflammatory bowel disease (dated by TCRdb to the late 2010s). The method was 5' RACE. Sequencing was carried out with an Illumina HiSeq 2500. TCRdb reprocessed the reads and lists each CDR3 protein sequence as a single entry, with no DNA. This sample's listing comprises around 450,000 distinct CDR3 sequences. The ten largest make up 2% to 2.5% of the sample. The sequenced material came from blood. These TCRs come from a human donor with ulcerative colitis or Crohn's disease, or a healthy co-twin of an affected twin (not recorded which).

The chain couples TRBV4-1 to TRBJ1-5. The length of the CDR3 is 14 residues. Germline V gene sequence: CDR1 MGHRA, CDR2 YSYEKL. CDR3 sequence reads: CASSLDDFGQPQHF.

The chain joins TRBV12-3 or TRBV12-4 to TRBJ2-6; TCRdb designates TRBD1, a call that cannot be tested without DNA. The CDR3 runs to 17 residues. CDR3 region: CASSGQGVGSGANVLTF.

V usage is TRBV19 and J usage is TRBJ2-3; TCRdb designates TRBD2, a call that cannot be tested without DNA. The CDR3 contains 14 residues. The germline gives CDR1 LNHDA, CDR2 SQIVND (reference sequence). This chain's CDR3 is CASTRSGRPDTQYF.

This CDR3 is CASSRDGNTEAFF. This chain links TRBV5-1 with TRBJ1-1; TCRdb names TRBD1, which stays unverified in the absence of DNA. Germline V gives CDR1 SGHRS, CDR2 YFSETQ. This CDR3 is 13 amino acids long. Full variable domain (missing parts from reference TRBV5-1 and TRBJ1-1): KAGVTQTPRYLIKTRGQQVTLSCSPISGHRSVSWYQQTPGQGLQFLFEYFSETQRNKGNFPGRFSGRQFSNSRSEMNVSTLELGDSALYLCASSRDGNTEAFFGQGTRLTVV.

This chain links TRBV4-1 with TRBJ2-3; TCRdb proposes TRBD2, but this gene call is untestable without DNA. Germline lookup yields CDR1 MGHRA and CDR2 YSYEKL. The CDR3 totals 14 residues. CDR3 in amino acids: CASSHADYPDTQYF.

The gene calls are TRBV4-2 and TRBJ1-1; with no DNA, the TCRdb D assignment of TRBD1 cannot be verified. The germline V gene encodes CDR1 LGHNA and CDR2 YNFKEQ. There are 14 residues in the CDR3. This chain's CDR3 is CASSQEDRGTEAFF.

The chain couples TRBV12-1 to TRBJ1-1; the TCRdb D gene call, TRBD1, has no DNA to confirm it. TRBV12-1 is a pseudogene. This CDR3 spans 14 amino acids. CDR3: CASRPLEDTREAFF.

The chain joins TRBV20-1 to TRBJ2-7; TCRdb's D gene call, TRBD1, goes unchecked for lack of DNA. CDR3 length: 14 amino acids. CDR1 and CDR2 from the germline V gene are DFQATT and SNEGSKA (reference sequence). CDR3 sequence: CSAGTGVRSYEQYF.

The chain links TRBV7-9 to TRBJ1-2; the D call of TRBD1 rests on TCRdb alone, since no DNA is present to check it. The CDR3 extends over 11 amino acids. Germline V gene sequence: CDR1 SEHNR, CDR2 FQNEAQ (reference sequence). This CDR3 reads CASSFGQGYTF.

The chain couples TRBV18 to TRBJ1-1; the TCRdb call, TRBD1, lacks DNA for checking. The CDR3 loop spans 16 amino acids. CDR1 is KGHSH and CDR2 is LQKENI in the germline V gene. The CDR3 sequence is CASQQSQGQGNTEAFF.

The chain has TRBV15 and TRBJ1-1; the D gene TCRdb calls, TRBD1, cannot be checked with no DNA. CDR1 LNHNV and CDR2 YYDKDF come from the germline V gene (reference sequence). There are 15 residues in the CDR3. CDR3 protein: CATSRVATGNTEAFF.

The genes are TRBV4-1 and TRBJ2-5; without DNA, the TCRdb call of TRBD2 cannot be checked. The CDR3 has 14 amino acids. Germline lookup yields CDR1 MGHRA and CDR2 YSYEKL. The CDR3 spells CASSQGASGETQYF.

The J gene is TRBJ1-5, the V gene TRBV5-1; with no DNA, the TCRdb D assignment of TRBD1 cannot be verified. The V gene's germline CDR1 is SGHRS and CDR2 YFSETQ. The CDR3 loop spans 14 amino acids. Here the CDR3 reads CASSTGTVDQPQHF.

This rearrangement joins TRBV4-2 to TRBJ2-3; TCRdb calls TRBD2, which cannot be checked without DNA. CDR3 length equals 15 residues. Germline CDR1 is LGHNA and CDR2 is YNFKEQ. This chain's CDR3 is CASSFSRSSTDTQYF.

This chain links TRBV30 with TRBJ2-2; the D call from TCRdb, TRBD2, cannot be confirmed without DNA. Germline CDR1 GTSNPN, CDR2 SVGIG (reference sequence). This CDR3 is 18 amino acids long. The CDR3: CAYGVAGGLPIYTGELFF.

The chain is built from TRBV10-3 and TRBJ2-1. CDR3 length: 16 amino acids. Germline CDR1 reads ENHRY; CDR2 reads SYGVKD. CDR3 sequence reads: CAISESTTSSYNEQFF.

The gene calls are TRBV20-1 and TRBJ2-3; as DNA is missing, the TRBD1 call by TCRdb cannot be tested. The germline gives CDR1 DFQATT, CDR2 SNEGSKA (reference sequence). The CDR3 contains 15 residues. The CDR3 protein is CSGFGSYGATDTQYF.